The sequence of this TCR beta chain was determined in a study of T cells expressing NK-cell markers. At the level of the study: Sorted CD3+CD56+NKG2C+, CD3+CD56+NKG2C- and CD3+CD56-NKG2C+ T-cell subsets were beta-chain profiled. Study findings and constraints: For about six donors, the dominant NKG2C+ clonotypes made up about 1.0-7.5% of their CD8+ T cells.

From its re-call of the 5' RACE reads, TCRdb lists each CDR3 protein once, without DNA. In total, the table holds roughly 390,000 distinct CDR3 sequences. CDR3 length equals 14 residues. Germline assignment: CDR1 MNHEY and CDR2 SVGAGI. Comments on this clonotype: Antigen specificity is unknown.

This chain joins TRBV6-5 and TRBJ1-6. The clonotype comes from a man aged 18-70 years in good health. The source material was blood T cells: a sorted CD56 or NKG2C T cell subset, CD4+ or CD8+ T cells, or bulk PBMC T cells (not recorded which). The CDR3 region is CASSSRNDNSPLHF.